This T cell receptor (beta chain) is from a study of blood T cell repertoires in COVID-19 (dated by TCRdb to the early 2020s). Some background on the complete study: The collaborator samples originated in the United States, Italy and Spain and spanned the acute and convalescent phases of COVID-19. The samples were drawn from two sources: the first 160 participants of the ongoing ImmuneRACE study, and about 1,300 subjects contributed by 6 global collaborators. Subjects who had been exposed to COVID-19, were actively infected with it, or had recovered from it provided the deeply sampled blood TCRbeta repertoires that made up the dataset. The repertoires were released in a freely available public database intended as a resource for research on the immune response to SARS-CoV-2. The prospective study material was composed of cDNA or gDNA derived from T cells, B-cell-depleted T cells, or PBMCs. The sample metadata nearly always contained a de-identified subject ID, COVID-19 status, age in years and sex. Where HLA class I and class II types were available, the types were taken from metadata supplied by the sample provider, not from assay-based typing.

CDR1 is given as MGHDK and CDR2 as SYGVNS, both from the germline V gene. The CDR3 contains 16 residues, cysteine and phenylalanine counted. Just the 48-base CDR3 DNA is kept, in frame starting at base 1. At the junction V is shortened by 1 base and J by 0 bases; bases outside the gene matches: 4. What the authors observed across the whole study: How much clinical and demographic metadata was included differed by source and by participant, and the metadata was provided uncurated.

A note on this clone: The specificity of this receptor is unknown. There are no base qualities to consult, and no much larger clone falls within one base.

TCRbeta CDR3 regions were amplified from genomic DNA by means of the immunoSEQ Assay, a bias-controlled multiplex PCR. The original pipeline was this. The number of nucleated cells in each sample was estimated by amplification of reference gene primers within the assay. Sequence reads were collapsed and filtered to measure the absolute abundance of every unique TCRbeta CDR3 rearrangement. For each sample, productive Simpson clonality was calculated as the square root of Simpson's diversity index across productive rearrangements. TCRdb carries this immuneACCESS record with in-frame sequences only. Its versions omit some clonotypes, under half of them owing to an unresolved V gene in the studies checked, with the rest unexplained. V and J calls and clone size are copied from that table; D and trimming were computed from the DNA. The sample table shows approximately 150,000 clones, and approximately 80% are seen once. The leading ten clones occupy roughly 7.3% of the sample.

Participants in the prospective study were aged about 18 to 100 years, lived in about two dozen United States geographic areas, and enrolled through a virtual design. To assign participants to cohorts, the prospective study relied on clinical history that participants themselves reported in a screening survey and a study questionnaire. For ImmuneRACE Cohort 3, a participant was defined as recovered based on two consecutive negative NP/OP PCR tests, clearance by a healthcare professional, or resolution of symptoms. In the prospective study, whole blood, serum and a nasopharyngeal or oropharyngeal swab were collected from each participant by mobile phlebotomists. Over an approximately 2-month period, participants in the prospective study had the option of providing additional blood draws and questionnaires. Prospective study blood samples were shipped either frozen or at room temperature before DNA extraction.

This clonotype was obtained from a woman aged 45 to 65 who had recovered from COVID-19. The V gene is TRBV25-1 and the J gene is TRBJ2-5; 8 junctional bases match TRBD1. Material for sequencing was PBMCs or T cells enriched from blood (not recorded which). In nucleotide form, the sequence is TGTGCCAGCAGTGAATCAACAGGGGGGTACCAAGAGACCCAGTACTTC. Its protein product is CASSESTGGYQETQYF.